These 19 T cell receptor beta chains were sequenced from one sample in a study of blood T cell repertoires in COVID-19. TCRdb's copy holds only in-frame clones and misses some; the assay was immunoSEQ multiplex PCR. This table has fewer than 200,000 clones, around 87% appearing once. Sequencing was performed on peripheral blood. The origin of the receptors is a man aged 40-49 years with active or convalescent COVID-19.

The J gene is TRBJ2-7, the V gene TRBV9; the match to TRBD1 covers 11 bases. The V and J ends lost 3 bases and 6 bases, in that order; junction bases with no gene match: 11. The germline V gene encodes CDR1 SGDLS and CDR2 YYNGEE. This CDR3 has 16 amino acids. Here the CDR3 reads CASSAPGTGGVGEQYF. The CDR3 bases are TGTGCCAGCAGCGCCCCCGGGACAGGGGGAGTCGGCGAGCAGTACTTC.

V usage is TRBV5-1 and J usage is TRBJ2-3; 8 nucleotides line up with TRBD1. CDR1 is SGHRS and CDR2 is YFSETQ in the germline V gene. The CDR3 loop spans 18 amino acids. V shed 2 bases, J shed 0 bases, and the junction held 11 bases outside the gene matches. The CDR3 nucleotides read TGCGCCAGCAGCTTATTTCAACAGGGGGGAATAAGCACAGATACGCAGTATTTT. This codes for CASSLFQQGGISTDTQYF.

The rearrangement joins TRBV7-9 to TRBJ2-1, with unresolved D. The germline V gene encodes CDR1 SEHNR and CDR2 FQNEAQ (reference sequence). V was clipped by 1 base and J by 6 bases, with 7 bases between them. The CDR3 loop spans 13 amino acids. The CDR3 spells CASSLDQVNEQFF. The CDR3, as DNA: TGTGCCAGCAGCTTAGACCAGGTCAATGAGCAGTTCTTC.

The rearrangement joins TRBV2 to TRBJ1-1; D not certain. The CDR3 totals 12 residues. V was pared by 6 bases and J by 1 base, with 6 bases between. CDR1 and CDR2 (germline): SNHLY, FYNNEI. The DNA of the CDR3 is TGTGCCAGCAGCGCAGGGAACACTGAAGCTTTCTTT. Residues: CASSAGNTEAFF.

The chain employs TRBV7-9 and TRBJ2-5; 11 bases are shared with TRBD2. The CDR3 sequence is 16 residues long. Germline CDR1 and CDR2: SEHNR and FQNEAQ (reference sequence). V gave up 5 bases and J gave up 0 bases; unmatched junction bases: 5. In DNA form, the CDR3 reads TGTGCCAGCAGCCTCACTAGCGGGGGCCACCAAGAGACCCAGTACTTC. It encodes CASSLTSGGHQETQYF.

The gene calls are TRBV10-1 and TRBJ1-2, with TRBD1 identical over 7 bases. CDR1 and CDR2 from the germline V gene are WNHNN and SYGVQD (reference sequence). The CDR3 loop spans 18 amino acids. V was pared by 2 bases and J by 0 bases, with 12 bases of the junction left unmatched. The CDR3 sequence: CASSEAGTERGANYGYTF. The CDR3 DNA reads TGCGCCAGCAGTGAGGCCGGGACAGAAAGGGGAGCTAACTATGGCTACACCTTC.

V is TRBV3-1 (or the pseudogene TRBV3-2) and J is TRBJ1-1; D is uncertain. The CDR3 sequence is 14 residues long. Between the trimmed V and J ends, which lost 3 bases and 1 base, there was a span of 9 bases. Germline assignment: CDR1 LGHDT and CDR2 YNNKEL (reference sequence). The CDR3 DNA sequence: TGTGCCAGCAGCCAGGGGAGGGAGAACACTGAAGCTTTCTTT. Its protein is CASSQGRENTEAFF.

The count of this clone is one. The chain combines TRBV7-2 with TRBJ2-5; 12 positions match TRBD1. Germline-derived CDR1 and CDR2 are SGHTA and FQGNSA. V gave up 1 base and J gave up 5 bases; unmatched junction bases: 14. The CDR3 runs to 19 residues. Here the CDR3 DNA reads TGTGCCAGCAGCTTAGTTGGGTTGTGGGACAGGGGGCATCGGGAGACCCAGTACTTC. Encoded protein: CASSLVGLWDRGHRETQYF.

V is TRBV29-1 and J is TRBJ1-1; 8 bases fit TRBD1. With V trimmed by 7 bases and J by 3 bases, 4 bases remained unmatched. CDR1 is SQVTM and CDR2 is ANQGSEA in the germline V gene. The CDR3 spans 12 residues. The CDR3 loop is CSGGQGDTEAFF. CDR3 DNA: TGCAGCGGTGGACAGGGAGACACTGAAGCTTTCTTT.

The chain uses TRBV7-2 and TRBJ2-3; 8 bases align to TRBD2. J lost 4 bases, V lost 7 bases, and 4 bases had no gene match. The CDR3 totals 13 residues. CDR1 and CDR2 from the germline V gene are SGHTA and FQGNSA. CDR3 loop: CASTLGGADTQYF. CDR3 nucleotide sequence: TGTGCCAGCACCCTCGGGGGGGCAGATACGCAGTATTTT.

As concerns this clone: The junction departs from germline at one end; a sequencing error may be responsible. The chain joins TRBV4-1 to TRBJ1-2, with TRBD1 identical over 7 bases. This CDR3 comprises 14 residues. Germline lookup yields CDR1 MGHRA and CDR2 YSYEKL. In DNA, the CDR3 is TGCGCCAGCAGCCTCTACAGAGGACAGAGTCAGGGGGCCTTC. Translated, it gives CASSLYRGQSQGAF.

The chain joins TRBV5-6 to TRBJ1-5; maybe TRBD1 (5 bases). CDR1 is SGHDT, CDR2 YYEEEE, per germline. This CDR3 contains 14 residues. V was cut by 0 bases and J by 4 bases, with 8 bases left in between. The CDR3 spells CASSLGTKNQPQHF. CDR3 nucleotide sequence: TGTGCCAGCAGCTTGGGGACAAAGAATCAGCCCCAGCATTTT.

The chain uses TRBV27 and TRBJ2-3; D gene unclear. CDR1 is MNHEY and CDR2 is SMNVEV in the germline V gene (reference sequence). V shed 2 bases and J shed 2 bases, with 14 bases lying between them. The CDR3 length is 16 residues. The CDR3 DNA sequence: TGTGCCAGCAGTTTACGCGTTAACTTGCCCACAGATACGCAGTATTTT. It is translated as CASSLRVNLPTDTQYF.

Regarding this clone: The sample contains more than one DNA sequence encoding this CDR3. The chain is built from TRBV28 and TRBJ1-1; 7 nucleotides align to TRBD1. The CDR3 extends over 14 amino acids. V lost 7 bases to trimming and J lost 4 bases; unmatched junction nucleotides: 9. From germline, CDR1 is MDHEN and CDR2 SYDVKM. This CDR3 is CASTLAGGRTEAFF. The CDR3 DNA is TGTGCCAGCACCCTGGCAGGGGGACGCACTGAAGCTTTCTTT.

The gene calls are TRBV5-4 and TRBJ1-1; the match to TRBD1 covers 7 bases. There are 15 residues in the CDR3. In germline, CDR1 is SGHNT, CDR2 YYREEE (reference sequence). Losses at the gene ends were 4 bases for V and 1 base for J; bases not matched to a gene: 7. The CDR3 region has the DNA TGTGCCAGCAGCCCGAAGGACAGGTGGAACACTGAAGCTTTCTTT. Amino acid sequence: CASSPKDRWNTEAFF.

V and J are TRBV11-2 and TRBJ1-2, with D possibly matching TRBD1 (6 bases). This CDR3 contains 12 residues. V dropped 2 bases and J dropped 8 bases, with 9 bases sitting between them. CDR1 is SGHAT, CDR2 FQNNGV, per germline. CDR3 sequence (DNA): TGTGCCAGCAGCTTAAGGACAGCAGGCTACACCTTC. Residues: CASSLRTAGYTF.

This clone has only one observation. The genes are TRBV11-2 and TRBJ2-3; a weak D match, TRBD2 (5 bases). Germline loops: CDR1 SGHAT, CDR2 FQNNGV. Trimming shortened V by 5 bases and J by 2 bases, and 11 bases separated the two germline ends. CDR3 length equals 14 residues. CDR3 sequence reads: CASSPERNTDTQYF. In DNA form, the CDR3 reads TGTGCCAGCAGCCCGGAGCGGAACACAGATACGCAGTATTTT.

This chain uses TRBV7-6 with TRBJ2-5, with D tentatively TRBD2 (6 bases). The V gene's germline CDR1 is SGHVS and CDR2 FNYEAQ. V gave up 5 bases and J gave up 1 base, with 17 bases separating them. This CDR3 region has 16 residues. CDR3 loop: CASSPLGGMVQETQYF. The CDR3 nucleotides are TGTGCCAGCAGCCCACTCGGCGGGATGGTCCAAGAGACCCAGTACTTC.

The J gene is TRBJ2-5, the V gene TRBV5-8; 8 bases line up with TRBD2. The V gene end was trimmed by 2 bases and the J gene end by 4 bases; junction bases not matched to a gene: 10. The CDR3 consists of 16 residues. The germline V gene encodes CDR1 SGHTS and CDR2 YDEGEE. The CDR3 coding sequence is TGTGCCAGCAGCTTAGGCGGGGGGCCCCGGGGAGAGACCCAGTACTTC. Its protein product is CASSLGGGPRGETQYF.